This record looks at one T cell receptor beta chain sequence and its context. Repertoires were generated with immunoSEQ multiplex PCR, while TCRdb's copy carries only in-frame clones and drops some. The data hold about 120,000 clones, with 89% observed a single time. The source of the sample is a study of control samples from healthy donors and cancer patients. This clonotype originated in a man aged 45-65 years in good health. Sequenced: blood.

The CDR3, as DNA: TGTGCCAGCAGCTTAGGAGGGAGTGGCTACACCTTC. Translated, it gives CASSLGGSGYTF. The J gene is TRBJ1-2, the V gene TRBV11-2; D not certain. V gave up 1 base and J gave up 7 bases, with 7 bases separating them. This CDR3 has 12 residues. CDR1 is SGHAT and CDR2 is FQNNGV in the germline V gene.